These 23 T cell receptor beta chains were all obtained from the same sample, sequenced in a study of T cells in Graves' hyperthyroidism and ophthalmopathy. RNA transcripts provided the source from which TCR beta CDR3 regions were amplified. The HTBI primer set served for first-round RT-PCR of the TCR CDR3. TCRdb fed the multiplex PCR reads into MiXCR, producing one record per CDR3 protein. The table has about 96,000 distinct CDR3 sequences, 51% seen once. The sequencing sample was made of blood. The receptor set was obtained from a middle-aged woman with Graves' hyperthyroidism.

As concerns this clonotype: With a much larger clone just one base away, this may be a read error. The rearrangement joins TRBV7-2 to TRBJ2-6; D is unclear. Germline V gene lookup returns CDR1 SGHTA and CDR2 FQGNSA. This CDR3 region has 17 residues. The CDR3: CASSQPDLISGANVLTF. CDR3 in DNA: TGCGCCAGCAGCCAACCCGACCTCATCTCTGGGGCCAACGTCCTGACTTTC.

Regarding this clonotype: A read error may explain this, as a much larger clone is one base away. No conserved phenylalanine or tryptophan ends this CDR3, so it is likely a read error. This chain joins TRBV6-1 and TRBJ2-7; TRBD1 or TRBD2 may be the D gene (5 bases each). The CDR3 runs to 13 residues. Germline loops: CDR1 MNHNS, CDR2 SASEGT. V lost 7 bases to trimming and J lost 1 base, with 11 bases between them. The DNA of the CDR3 is TGTGCCAGCACCGGGGCGCGTTCCTACGAGCAGTACCTC. Protein: CASTGARSYEQYL.

The chain is built from TRBV7-3 and TRBJ1-6, with a tentative D call TRBD1 (6 bases). CDR1 and CDR2 from the germline V gene are SGHTA and FQGTGA. V was pared by 5 bases and J by 8 bases, with 16 bases between. This CDR3 has 15 residues. CDR3 protein: CASSLQTGFDSPLHF. The CDR3 coding sequence is TGTGCCAGCAGCCTCCAGACAGGCTTTGATTCACCCCTCCACTTT.

V usage is TRBV28 and J usage is TRBJ1-1, with D perhaps TRBD1 (5 bases). CDR1 and CDR2 (germline): MDHEN, SYDVKM. Trimming took 3 bases from V and 1 from J, leaving 12 bases between them. This CDR3 contains 15 residues. CDR3 DNA: TGTGCCAGCAGTTTTTCTTATCAGGGGAACACTGAAGCTTTCTTT. Protein: CASSFSYQGNTEAFF.

This chain uses TRBV7-2 with TRBJ1-1, with TRBD1 matching 10 bases. The CDR3 is 17 residues long. Trimming cost V 7 bases and J 1 base; bases outside gene matches: 12. The germline V gene encodes CDR1 SGHTA and CDR2 FQGNSA. As DNA, the CDR3 is TGTGCCAGCACACACCGCGGGACAGGGGACGGGAACACTGAAGCTTTCTTT. Translated: CASTHRGTGDGNTEAFF.

The chain recombines TRBV7-2 with TRBJ1-4; D ambiguous. Trimming pared 5 bases from V and 4 bases from J, leaving 14 bases between. This CDR3 has 15 amino acids. CDR1 is SGHTA, CDR2 FQGNSA, per germline. DNA for the CDR3: TGTGCCAGCAGCCCCGAACAGAGGAATAATGAAAAACTGTTTTTT. Its translation is CASSPEQRNNEKLFF.

The rearrangement uses TRBV19 and TRBJ1-4; the D is unclear. Between the trimmed V and J ends, which lost 11 bases and 7 bases, there was a span of 5 bases. CDR1 and CDR2 (germline): LNHDA, SQIVND (reference sequence). This CDR3 has 9 residues. CDR3 coding DNA: TGTGCCGGAGGTGAAAAACTGTTTTTT. Translated: CAGGEKLFF.

The chain is built from TRBV11-2 and TRBJ2-7; TRBD1 agrees at 7 bases. The CDR3 totals 12 residues. Germline-derived CDR1 and CDR2 are SGHAT and FQNNGV. The junction had 0 bases not matched to a gene; V was cut back by 5 bases and J by 2 bases. CDR3 sequence reads: CASSGTAYEQYF. The CDR3 nucleotides are TGTGCCAGCAGCGGGACAGCCTACGAGCAGTACTTC.

This clonotype showed up many times. The rearrangement joins TRBV27 to TRBJ1-6; perhaps TRBD1 as D (5 bases). From germline, CDR1 is MNHEY and CDR2 SMNVEV (reference sequence). The CDR3 covers 14 residues. V lost 3 bases to trimming and J lost 7 bases, with 10 bases between them. CDR3 protein: CASSFGGENSPLHF. The CDR3 DNA sequence: TGTGCCAGCAGTTTTGGGGGAGAGAATTCACCCCTCCACTTT.

There are many counts of this clonotype. This sequence joins TRBV2 and TRBJ2-7; D remains unclear. The V and J ends lost 5 bases and 2 bases respectively, with 7 bases between them. The CDR3 totals 12 residues. Germline V CDR1 and CDR2: SNHLY, FYNNEI. CDR3 residues: CASSFTTYEQYF. CDR3 nucleotides: TGTGCCAGCAGTTTCACTACCTACGAGCAGTACTTC.

This clonotype turned up a few times. This rearrangement joins TRBV4-3 to TRBJ2-7; 12 bases fit TRBD2. The CDR3 is made up of 13 amino acids. CDR1 is LGHNA, CDR2 YSLEER, per germline. V shed 4 bases and J 6 bases; nucleotides not matched to a gene: 1. In DNA form, the CDR3 reads TGCGCCAGCAGCCCGACTAGCGGGAGCGAGCAGTACTTC. Amino acids: CASSPTSGSEQYF.

This clonotype has more than one count but fewer than ten. V gene TRBV15 combines with J gene TRBJ1-2; D gene uncertain. The CDR3 totals 15 residues. Deletions cut 3 bases from V and 2 bases from J, with 13 bases between. Germline CDR1 reads LNHNV; CDR2 reads YYDKDF (reference sequence). CDR3 protein: CATSSLSHANYGYTF. The DNA of the CDR3 is TGTGCCACCAGCAGCTTATCCCACGCCAACTATGGCTACACCTTC.

With respect to this clonotype: One junction end disagrees with the germline gene, perhaps due to a read error. In DNA, the CDR3 is TGCGCCAGCAGCCAAGAGGGGACACTTGGAAACACCATATATTTT. Its translation is CASSQEGTLGNTIYF. The chain employs TRBV7-9 and TRBJ1-3, with D possibly being TRBD1 (6 bases). The V gene's germline CDR1 is SEHNR and CDR2 FQNEAQ (reference sequence). This CDR3 spans 15 amino acids.

This clonotype was picked up a small number of times. A read error may produce the germline difference seen at one junction end. The CDR3 DNA sequence: TGTGCCAGCAGCCAAGGCTCCGGGAGGGAGCCCGGGGAGCTGTTTTTT. It is translated as CASSQGSGREPGELFF. The chain links TRBV5-1 to TRBJ2-2; 8 bases line up with TRBD2. Germline loops: CDR1 SGHRS, CDR2 YFSETQ. The CDR3 consists of 16 residues. The full variable domain, its missing parts supplied by reference TRBV5-1 and TRBJ2-2, is KAGVTQTPRYLIKTRGQQVTLSCSPISGHRSVSWYQQTPGQGLQFLFEYFSETQRNKGNFPGRFSGRQFSNSRSEMNVSTLELGDSALYLCASSQGSGREPGELFFGEGSRLTVL.

The chain carries TRBV12-3 or TRBV12-4 and TRBJ1-2; D is unclear. V lost 6 bases and J 12 bases, leaving 20 bases between the germline ends. This CDR3 has 13 residues. CDR3 sequence: CASRGASVAGNTF. CDR3 bases: TGTGCCAGCAGGGGTGCCTCGGTGGCTGGAAACACCTTC.

This clonotype has just a few counts. The rearrangement joins TRBV14 to TRBJ1-2; TRBD1 aligns across 7 bases. The CDR3 is made up of 13 amino acids. Trimming removed 4 bases from V and 12 bases from J; junction bases left unmatched: 11. CDR1 and CDR2 (germline): SGHDN, FVKESK. The CDR3 loop is CASSPSGQGGNTF. CDR3 coding DNA: TGTGCCAGCAGCCCTAGCGGGCAGGGGGGAAACACCTTC.

Ten or more counts support this clonotype. CDR3 sequence: CASSLGRQNTEAFF. CDR3 coding DNA: TGTGCCAGCAGCTTGGGACGGCAGAACACTGAAGCTTTCTTT. The chain combines TRBV7-9 with TRBJ1-1; a possible D gene is TRBD1 (5 bases). Germline lookup yields CDR1 SEHNR and CDR2 FQNEAQ (reference sequence). This CDR3 has 14 residues. V lost 3 bases and J 1 base, leaving 9 bases between the germline ends.

This clonotype occurred many times. V gene TRBV4-1 combines with J gene TRBJ1-6, with 7 bases matching TRBD1. Germline values: CDR1 MGHRA, CDR2 YSYEKL. Losses at the gene ends were 4 bases for V and 10 bases for J; bases not matched to a gene: 4. The CDR3 contains 13 residues. For the CDR3, the DNA is TGCGCCAGCAGCCTTGGGACAGAATCACCCCTCCACTTT. Translation: CASSLGTESPLHF.

This clonotype was seen ten or more times. The rearrangement links TRBV7-2 to TRBJ2-7; possible D gene TRBD2, 5 bases. The CDR3 length is 15 residues. V was pared by 1 base and J by 2 bases, with 12 bases between. The germline CDR1 and CDR2 sequences are SGHTA and FQGNSA. The CDR3 protein is CASSLVGSVAYEQYF. The CDR3 DNA reads TGTGCCAGCAGCTTAGTGGGTAGCGTAGCCTACGAGCAGTACTTC.

The chain uses TRBV12-3 or TRBV12-4 and TRBJ2-7; D may match TRBD1 or TRBD2 (5 bases each). The CDR3 spans 16 residues. V lost 7 bases and J lost 2, with 21 bases in between. The CDR3 region is CASTLTGLSRAYEQYF. The CDR3, as DNA: TGTGCCAGCACCCTAACGGGGCTCTCTAGGGCCTACGAGCAGTACTTC.

This clonotype appeared a single time. A read error may account for a junction end that differs from germline. This chain uses TRBV29-1 with TRBJ2-3, with 8 nucleotides matching TRBD1. This CDR3 contains 14 residues. Germline V gene data show CDR1 as SQVTM and CDR2 as ANQGSEA. The CDR3 DNA sequence: TGCAGCGTAGCCGGGACAGGATACATAGATACGCAGTATTTC. Protein: CSVAGTGYIDTQYF.

This clonotype was counted at least ten times. The V call is TRBV29-1, the J call TRBJ1-2, with D hard to call. The length of the CDR3 is 14 residues. CDR1 SQVTM and CDR2 ANQGSEA come from the germline V gene. V lost 3 bases and J lost 4, with 15 bases in between. CDR3 loop: CSVDGLGSLYGYTF. The DNA of the CDR3 is TGCAGCGTTGACGGTCTGGGTTCACTCTATGGCTACACCTTC.

The J gene is TRBJ2-5, the V gene TRBV7-2; D unresolved. Per the germline V gene, CDR1 is SGHTA and CDR2 is FQGNSA. V lost 3 bases to trimming and J lost 2 bases, with 7 bases between them. CDR3 length: 13 amino acids. CDR3 protein: CASSFIGQETQYF. Written as DNA, the CDR3 is TGTGCCAGCAGCTTCATCGGGCAAGAGACCCAGTACTTC.